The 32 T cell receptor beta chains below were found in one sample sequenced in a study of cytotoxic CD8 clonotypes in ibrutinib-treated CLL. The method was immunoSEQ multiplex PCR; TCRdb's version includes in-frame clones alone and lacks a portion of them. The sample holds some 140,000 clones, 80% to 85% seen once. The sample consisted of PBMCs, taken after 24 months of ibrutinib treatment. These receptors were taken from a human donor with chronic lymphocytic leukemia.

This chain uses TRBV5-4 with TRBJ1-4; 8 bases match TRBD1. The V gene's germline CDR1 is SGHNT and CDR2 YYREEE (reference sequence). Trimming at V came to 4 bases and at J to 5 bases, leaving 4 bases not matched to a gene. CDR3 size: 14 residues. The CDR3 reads CASSDRTGNEKLFF. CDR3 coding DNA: TGTGCCAGCAGCGACCGGACAGGGAATGAAAAACTGTTTTTT.

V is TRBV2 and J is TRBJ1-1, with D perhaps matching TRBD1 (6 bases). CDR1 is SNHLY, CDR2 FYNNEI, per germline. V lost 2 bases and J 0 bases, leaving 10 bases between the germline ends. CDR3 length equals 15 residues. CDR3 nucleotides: TGTGCCAGCAGTGAAACAGGGAACATGAACACTGAAGCTTTCTTT. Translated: CASSETGNMNTEAFF.

In DNA form, the CDR3 reads TGTGCCAGCAGCTTAAGTGCAGATACGCAGTATTTT. Protein sequence: CASSLSADTQYF. The rearrangement uses TRBV11-2 and TRBJ2-3; D is unresolved. Germline CDR1 SGHAT, CDR2 FQNNGV. The CDR3 is made up of 12 amino acids. V was clipped by 2 bases and J by 4 bases, with 4 bases between them.

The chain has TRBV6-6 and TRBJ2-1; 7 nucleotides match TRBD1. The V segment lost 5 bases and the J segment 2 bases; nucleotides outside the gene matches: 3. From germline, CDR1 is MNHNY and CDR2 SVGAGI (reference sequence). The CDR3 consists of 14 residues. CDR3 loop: CASSLQGAYNEQFF. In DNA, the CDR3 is TGTGCCAGCAGTCTCCAGGGGGCCTACAATGAGCAGTTCTTC.

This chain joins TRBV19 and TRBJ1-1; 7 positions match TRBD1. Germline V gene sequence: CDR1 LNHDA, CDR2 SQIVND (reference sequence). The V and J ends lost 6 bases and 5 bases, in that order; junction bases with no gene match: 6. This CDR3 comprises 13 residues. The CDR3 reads CASSLQGNTEAFF. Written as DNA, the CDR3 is TGTGCCAGTAGCCTACAGGGGAATACTGAAGCTTTCTTT.

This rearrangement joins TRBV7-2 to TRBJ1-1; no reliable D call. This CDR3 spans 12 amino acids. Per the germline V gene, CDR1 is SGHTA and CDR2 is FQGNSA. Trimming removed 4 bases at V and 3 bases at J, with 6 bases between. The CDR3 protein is CASSSLDTEAFF. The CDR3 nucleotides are TGTGCCAGCAGCTCCCTCGACACTGAAGCTTTCTTT.

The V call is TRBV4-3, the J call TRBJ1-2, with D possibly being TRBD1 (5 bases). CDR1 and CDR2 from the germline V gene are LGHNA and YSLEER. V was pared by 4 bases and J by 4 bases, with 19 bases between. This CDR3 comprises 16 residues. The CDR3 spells CASSLRRTGTVYGYTF. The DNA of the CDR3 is TGCGCCAGCAGCCTCCGACGGACGGGGACGGTCTATGGCTACACCTTC.

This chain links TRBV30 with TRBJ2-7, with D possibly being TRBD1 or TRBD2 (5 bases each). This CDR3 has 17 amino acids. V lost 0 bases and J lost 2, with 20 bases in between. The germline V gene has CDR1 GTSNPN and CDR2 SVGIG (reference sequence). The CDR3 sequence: CAWSVIFPGTDTYEQYF. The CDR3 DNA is TGTGCCTGGAGTGTAATATTTCCGGGGACGGACACCTACGAGCAGTACTTC.

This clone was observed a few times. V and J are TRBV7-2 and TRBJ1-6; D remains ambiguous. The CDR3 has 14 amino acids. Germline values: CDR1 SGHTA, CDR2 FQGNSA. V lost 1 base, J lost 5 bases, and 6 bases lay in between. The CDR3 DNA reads TGTGCCAGCAGCTTAGACAGCAATAATTCACCCCTCCACTTT. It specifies CASSLDSNNSPLHF.

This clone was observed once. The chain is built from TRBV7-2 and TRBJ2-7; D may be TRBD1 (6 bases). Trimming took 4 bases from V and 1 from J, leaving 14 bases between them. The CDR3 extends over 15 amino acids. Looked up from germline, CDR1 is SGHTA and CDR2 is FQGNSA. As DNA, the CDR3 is TGTGCCAGCAGCTCGCCAGGGGTAGGGTCCTACGAGCAGTACTTC. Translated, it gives CASSSPGVGSYEQYF.

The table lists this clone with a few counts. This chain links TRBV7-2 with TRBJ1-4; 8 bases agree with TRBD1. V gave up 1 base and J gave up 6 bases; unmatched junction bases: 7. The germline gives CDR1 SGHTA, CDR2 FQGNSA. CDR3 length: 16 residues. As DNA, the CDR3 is TGTGCCAGCAGCTTAGGTCCACGGACAGGGTATGAAAAACTGTTTTTT. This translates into CASSLGPRTGYEKLFF.

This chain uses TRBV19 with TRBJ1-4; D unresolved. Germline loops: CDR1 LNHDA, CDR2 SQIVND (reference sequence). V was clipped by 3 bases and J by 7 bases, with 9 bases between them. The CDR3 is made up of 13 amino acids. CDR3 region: CASSMTLFEKLFF. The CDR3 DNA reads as TGTGCCAGTAGTATGACCCTTTTTGAAAAACTGTTTTTT.

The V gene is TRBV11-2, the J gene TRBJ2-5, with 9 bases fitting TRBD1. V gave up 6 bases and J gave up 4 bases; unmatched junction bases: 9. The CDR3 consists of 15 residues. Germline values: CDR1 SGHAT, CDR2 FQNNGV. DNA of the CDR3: TGTGCCAGCAGGCCTACAGGGGGCTGGGGAGAGACCCAGTACTTC. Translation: CASRPTGGWGETQYF.

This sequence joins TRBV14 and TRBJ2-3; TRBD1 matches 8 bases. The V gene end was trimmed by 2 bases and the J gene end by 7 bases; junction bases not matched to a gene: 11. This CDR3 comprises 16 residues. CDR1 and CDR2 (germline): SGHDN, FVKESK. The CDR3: CASSQIGTGGRNTQYF. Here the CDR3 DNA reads TGTGCCAGCAGCCAAATCGGGACAGGTGGGCGAAATACGCAGTATTTT.

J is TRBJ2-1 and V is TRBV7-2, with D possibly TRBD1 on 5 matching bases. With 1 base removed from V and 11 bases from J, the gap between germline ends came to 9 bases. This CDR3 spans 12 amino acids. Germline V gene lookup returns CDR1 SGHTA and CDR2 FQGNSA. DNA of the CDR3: TGTGCCAGCAGCTTAGAGGGGCAGCAGCAGTTCTTC. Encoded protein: CASSLEGQQQFF.

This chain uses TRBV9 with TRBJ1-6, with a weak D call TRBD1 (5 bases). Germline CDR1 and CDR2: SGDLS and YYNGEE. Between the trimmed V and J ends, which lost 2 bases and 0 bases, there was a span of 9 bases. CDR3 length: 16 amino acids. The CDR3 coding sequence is TGTGCCAGCAGCGTCCAGGGAAGCTCCTATAATTCACCCCTCCACTTT. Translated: CASSVQGSSYNSPLHF.

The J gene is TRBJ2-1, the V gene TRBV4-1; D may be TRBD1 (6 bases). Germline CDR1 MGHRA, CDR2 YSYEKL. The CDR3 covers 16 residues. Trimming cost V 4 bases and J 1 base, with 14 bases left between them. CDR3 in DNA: TGCGCCAGCAGCCCCCATCCGAGGGGGTCCTACAATGAGCAGTTCTTC. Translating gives CASSPHPRGSYNEQFF.

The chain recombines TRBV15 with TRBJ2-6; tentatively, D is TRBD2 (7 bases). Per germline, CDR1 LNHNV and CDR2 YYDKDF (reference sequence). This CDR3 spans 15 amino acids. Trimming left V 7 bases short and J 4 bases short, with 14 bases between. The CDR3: CATMAGAGGANVLTF. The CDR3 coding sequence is TGTGCCACCATGGCGGGGGCTGGAGGGGCCAACGTCCTGACTTTC. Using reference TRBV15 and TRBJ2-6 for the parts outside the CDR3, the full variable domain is DAMVIQNPRYQVTQFGKPVTLSCSQTLNHNVMYWYQQKSSQAPKLLFHYYDKDFNNEADTPDNFQSRRPNTSFCFLDIRSPGLGDTAMYLCATMAGAGGANVLTFGAGSRLTVL.

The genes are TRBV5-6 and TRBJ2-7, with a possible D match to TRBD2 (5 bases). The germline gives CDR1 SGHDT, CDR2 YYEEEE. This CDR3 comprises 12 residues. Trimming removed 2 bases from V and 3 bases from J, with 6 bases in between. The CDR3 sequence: CASSFGLYEQYF. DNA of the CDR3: TGTGCCAGCAGCTTCGGACTCTACGAGCAGTACTTC. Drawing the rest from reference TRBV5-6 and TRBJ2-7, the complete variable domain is DAGVTQSPTHLIKTRGQQVTLRCSPKSGHDTVSWYQQALGQGPQFIFQYYEEEERQRGNFPDRFSGHQFPNYSSELNVNALLLGDSALYLCASSFGLYEQYFGPGTRLTVT.

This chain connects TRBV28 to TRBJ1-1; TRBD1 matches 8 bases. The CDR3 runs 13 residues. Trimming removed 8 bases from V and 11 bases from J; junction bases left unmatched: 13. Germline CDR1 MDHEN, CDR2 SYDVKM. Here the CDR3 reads CASDGVRGREAFF. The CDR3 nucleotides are TGTGCCAGCGATGGAGTCAGGGGGCGCGAGGCTTTCTTT. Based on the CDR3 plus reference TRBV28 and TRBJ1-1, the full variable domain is DVKVTQSSRYLVKRTGEKVFLECVQDMDHENMFWYRQDPGLGLRLIYFSYDVKMKEKGDIPEGYSVSREKKERFSLILESASTNQTSMYLCASDGVRGREAFFGQGTRLTVV.

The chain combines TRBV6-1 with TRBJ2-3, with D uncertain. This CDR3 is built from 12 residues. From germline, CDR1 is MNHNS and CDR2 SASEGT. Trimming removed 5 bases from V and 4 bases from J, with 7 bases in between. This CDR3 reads CASSLRADTQYF. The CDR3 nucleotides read TGTGCCAGCAGTCTAAGGGCAGATACGCAGTATTTT.

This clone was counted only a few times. In DNA form, the CDR3 reads TGTGCCAGCAGTAGAGACAGGGGGCGACAGCCCCAGCATTTT. Translated: CASSRDRGRQPQHF. V and J are TRBV2 and TRBJ1-5; 10 bases are shared with TRBD1. This CDR3 is built from 14 residues. V dropped 5 bases and J dropped 7; count of bases not matched to a gene: 5. Germline CDR1 reads SNHLY; CDR2 reads FYNNEI.

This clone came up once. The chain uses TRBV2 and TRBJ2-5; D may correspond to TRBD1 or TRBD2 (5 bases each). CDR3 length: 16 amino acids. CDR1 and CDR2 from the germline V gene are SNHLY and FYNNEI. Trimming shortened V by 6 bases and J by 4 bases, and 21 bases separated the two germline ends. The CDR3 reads CASRQMDTGGGETQYF. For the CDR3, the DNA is TGTGCCAGCAGACAAATGGACACCGGAGGTGGAGAGACCCAGTACTTC.

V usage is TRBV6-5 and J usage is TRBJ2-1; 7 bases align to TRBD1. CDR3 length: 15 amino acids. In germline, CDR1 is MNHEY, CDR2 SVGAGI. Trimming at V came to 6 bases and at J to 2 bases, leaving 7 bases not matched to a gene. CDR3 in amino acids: CASRAPGTAYNEQFF. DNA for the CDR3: TGTGCCAGCAGGGCCCCAGGGACAGCCTACAATGAGCAGTTCTTC.

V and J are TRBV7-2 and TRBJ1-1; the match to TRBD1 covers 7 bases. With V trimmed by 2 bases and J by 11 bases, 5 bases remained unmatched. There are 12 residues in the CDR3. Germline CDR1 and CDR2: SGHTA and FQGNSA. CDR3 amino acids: CASSLTTGVAFF. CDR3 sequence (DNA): TGTGCCAGCAGCTTAACCACAGGGGTTGCTTTCTTT.

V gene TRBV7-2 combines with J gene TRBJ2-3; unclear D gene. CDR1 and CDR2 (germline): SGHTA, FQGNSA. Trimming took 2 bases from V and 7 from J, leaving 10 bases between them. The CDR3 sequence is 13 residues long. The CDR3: CASSLFALNTQYF. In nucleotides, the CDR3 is TGTGCCAGCAGCTTATTCGCCCTCAATACGCAGTATTTT. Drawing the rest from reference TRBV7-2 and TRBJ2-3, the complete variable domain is GAGVSQSPSNKVTEKGKDVELRCDPISGHTALYWYRQSLGQGLEFLIYFQGNSAPDKSGLPSDRFSAERTGGSVSTLTIQRTQQEDSAVYLCASSLFALNTQYFGPGTRLTVL.

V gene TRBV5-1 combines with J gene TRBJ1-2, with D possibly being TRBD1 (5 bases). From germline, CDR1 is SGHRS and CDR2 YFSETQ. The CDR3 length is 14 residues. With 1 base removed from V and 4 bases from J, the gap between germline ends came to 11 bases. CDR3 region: CASSLNRGLYGYTF. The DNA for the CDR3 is TGCGCCAGCAGCTTGAATCGGGGCCTCTATGGCTACACCTTC.

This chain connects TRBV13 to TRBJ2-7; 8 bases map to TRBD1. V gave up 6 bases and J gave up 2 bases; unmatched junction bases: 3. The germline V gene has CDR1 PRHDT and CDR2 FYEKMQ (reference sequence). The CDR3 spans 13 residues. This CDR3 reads CASSKDRAYEQYF. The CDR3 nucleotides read TGTGCCAGCAGTAAGGACAGGGCCTACGAGCAGTACTTC.

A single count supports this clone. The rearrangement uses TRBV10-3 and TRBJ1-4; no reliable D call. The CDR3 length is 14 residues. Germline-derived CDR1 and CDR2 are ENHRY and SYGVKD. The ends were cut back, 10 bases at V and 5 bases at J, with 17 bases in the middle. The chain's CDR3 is CATALGWRNEKLFF. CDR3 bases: TGTGCCACCGCCTTAGGGTGGAGGAATGAAAAACTGTTTTTT.

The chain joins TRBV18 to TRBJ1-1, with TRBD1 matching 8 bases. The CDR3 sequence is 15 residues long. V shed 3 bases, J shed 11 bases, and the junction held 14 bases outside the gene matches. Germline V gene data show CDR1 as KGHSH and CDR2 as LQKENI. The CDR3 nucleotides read TGTGCCAGCTCACCCGGACAGGGAGGGGTTTTTTTGGCTTTCTTT. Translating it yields CASSPGQGGVFLAFF.

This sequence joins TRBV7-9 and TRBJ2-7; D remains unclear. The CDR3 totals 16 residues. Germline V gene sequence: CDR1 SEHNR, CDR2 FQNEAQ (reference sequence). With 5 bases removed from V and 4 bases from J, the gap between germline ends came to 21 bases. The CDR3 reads CASSQKTYHEEYEQYF. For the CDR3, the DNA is TGTGCCAGCAGCCAAAAAACGTACCACGAGGAGTACGAGCAGTACTTC.

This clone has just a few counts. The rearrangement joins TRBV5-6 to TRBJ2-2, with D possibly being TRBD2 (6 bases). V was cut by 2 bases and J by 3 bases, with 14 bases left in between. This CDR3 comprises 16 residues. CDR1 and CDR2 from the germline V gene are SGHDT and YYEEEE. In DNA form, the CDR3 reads TGTGCCAGCAGCTTTGGTGCAGGAGGGTACACCGGGGAGCTGTTTTTT. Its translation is CASSFGAGGYTGELFF.